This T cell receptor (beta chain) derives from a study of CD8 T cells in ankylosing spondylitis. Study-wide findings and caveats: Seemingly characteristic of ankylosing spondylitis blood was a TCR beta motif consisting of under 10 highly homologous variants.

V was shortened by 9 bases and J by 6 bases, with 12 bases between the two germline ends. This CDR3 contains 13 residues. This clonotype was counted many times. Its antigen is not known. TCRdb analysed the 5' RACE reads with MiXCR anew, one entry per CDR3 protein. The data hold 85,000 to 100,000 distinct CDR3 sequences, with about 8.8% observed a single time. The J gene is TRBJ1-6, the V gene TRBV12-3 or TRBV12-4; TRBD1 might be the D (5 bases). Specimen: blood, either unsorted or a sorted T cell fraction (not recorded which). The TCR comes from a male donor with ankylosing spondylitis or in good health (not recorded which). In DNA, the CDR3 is TGTGCCAGTCGGGGGGAGGGTAATTCACCCCTCCACTTT. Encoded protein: CASRGEGNSPLHF.